Below are 17 T cell receptor beta chains sequenced from a single sample in a study of CD4+ T cells in melanoma. Profiling relied on immunoSEQ multiplex PCR, and the TCRdb table lists in-frame clones only, not all of them. Of roughly 110,000 clones detected, around 93% appear once; the ten largest clones hold roughly 3.5%. The sample was peripheral blood. These receptors were obtained from a human donor with melanoma.

This sequence joins TRBV27 and TRBJ2-2; maybe TRBD1 (6 bases). Trimming removed 4 bases from V and 5 bases from J, with 11 bases in between. Looked up from germline, CDR1 is MNHEY and CDR2 is SMNVEV (reference sequence). The CDR3 consists of 14 residues. In nucleotides, the CDR3 is TGTGCCAGCAGTTCCCAGGGGTCAACCGGGGAGCTGTTTTTT. Translating gives CASSSQGSTGELFF.

V gene TRBV4-1 combines with J gene TRBJ1-5, with D unclear. This CDR3 has 14 residues. V was pared by 4 bases and J by 4 bases, with 11 bases between. Looked up from germline, CDR1 is MGHRA and CDR2 is YSYEKL. The CDR3 is CASSRLDGNQPQHF. The CDR3 nucleotides are TGCGCCAGCAGCCGATTGGACGGAAATCAGCCCCAGCATTTT.

The V and J genes are TRBV6-5 and TRBJ2-7; a possible D gene is TRBD2 (5 bases). The germline V gene encodes CDR1 MNHEY and CDR2 SVGAGI. The CDR3 loop spans 15 amino acids. The V and J ends lost 6 bases and 2 bases respectively, with 17 bases between them. The CDR3 DNA is TGTGCCAGCAGCCAATTAACTAGGTCCCCCTACGAGCAGTACTTC. Amino acid sequence: CASSQLTRSPYEQYF.

The DNA of the CDR3 is TGCGCCAGCAGCTCTACGGGCTTTAATGAAAAACTGTTTTTT. This encodes CASSSTGFNEKLFF. The chain combines TRBV5-1 with TRBJ1-4; D remains ambiguous. Trimming shortened V by 3 bases and J by 4 bases, and 10 bases separated the two germline ends. Germline CDR1 SGHRS, CDR2 YFSETQ. The CDR3 covers 14 residues.

The V gene is TRBV7-3, the J gene TRBJ1-1; weak D call: TRBD1 (5 bases). Germline assignment: CDR1 SGHTA and CDR2 FQGTGA. V was shortened by 5 bases and J by 0 bases, with 7 bases between the two germline ends. The CDR3 is 13 amino acids. The CDR3 sequence is CASSEGLNTEAFF. The CDR3 nucleotides are TGTGCCAGCAGCGAGGGGCTGAACACTGAAGCTTTCTTT.

The gene calls are TRBV7-2 and TRBJ1-5; the D is unclear. The germline CDR1 and CDR2 sequences are SGHTA and FQGNSA. With 2 bases removed from V and 5 bases from J, the gap between germline ends came to 4 bases. This CDR3 region has 12 residues. CDR3 sequence (DNA): TGTGCCAGCAGCTTATTGGATCAGCCCCAGCATTTT. It specifies CASSLLDQPQHF.

This clone was seen once. The V gene is TRBV11-2, the J gene TRBJ2-1, with D possibly matching TRBD2 (6 bases). The CDR3 length is 19 residues. Trimming removed 3 bases from V and 0 bases from J, with 21 bases in between. Per germline, CDR1 SGHAT and CDR2 FQNNGV. In DNA form, the CDR3 reads TGTGCCAGCAGCTTGGGGCGAGCGGGCCTCTTAAGCTCCTACAATGAGCAGTTCTTC. Translating gives CASSLGRAGLLSSYNEQFF.

The chain has TRBV2 and TRBJ1-2; D is undetermined. Germline values: CDR1 SNHLY, CDR2 FYNNEI. CDR3 length: 15 amino acids. V lost 5 bases and J 8 bases, leaving 21 bases between the germline ends. CDR3 in DNA: TGTGCCAGCAGTTGGGATGGACCGAGCGGCTTGGGCTACACCTTC. Translating it yields CASSWDGPSGLGYTF. Full variable domain (remainder filled in from reference TRBV2 and TRBJ1-2): EPEVTQTPSHQVTQMGQEVILRCVPISNHLYFYWYRQILGQKVEFLVSFYNNEISEKSEIFDDQFSVERPDGSNFTLKIRSTKLEDSAMYFCASSWDGPSGLGYTFGSGTRLTVV.

A single count supports this clone. This sequence joins TRBV6-1 and TRBJ2-1; tentatively, D is TRBD1 or TRBD2 (5 bases each). The CDR3 length is 16 residues. The germline V gene has CDR1 MNHNS and CDR2 SASEGT. Trimming took off 1 base at V and 12 bases at J, with 22 bases between the two ends. The CDR3 protein is CASSEDSWGRSRAQFF. The CDR3 nucleotides are TGTGCCAGCAGTGAAGATTCGTGGGGACGAAGTCGGGCGCAGTTCTTC.

The chain couples TRBV7-9 to TRBJ2-7; D unclear. Trimming took off 3 bases at V and 0 bases at J, with 21 bases between the two ends. The CDR3 totals 18 residues. From germline, CDR1 is SEHNR and CDR2 FQNEAQ (reference sequence). As DNA, the CDR3 is TGTGCCAGCAGCTTGGCGACTCAAGTACTCACCGCCTCCTACGAGCAGTACTTC. It encodes CASSLATQVLTASYEQYF.

The DNA for the CDR3 is TGTGCCAGTAGTATAGGACTAGCGGGAGATGAGCAGTTCTTC. Protein product: CASSIGLAGDEQFF. The genes are TRBV19 and TRBJ2-1, with TRBD2 matching 12 bases. Germline values: CDR1 LNHDA, CDR2 SQIVND (reference sequence). The length of the CDR3 is 14 residues. V was clipped by 1 base and J by 8 bases; unmatched bases: 0.

The chain recombines TRBV11-1 with TRBJ1-6; D not resolved. Germline V gene data show CDR1 as SGHAT and CDR2 as FQDESV (reference sequence). Trimming took off 1 base at V and 4 bases at J, with 8 bases between the two ends. The CDR3 sequence is 15 residues long. Written as DNA, the CDR3 is TGTGCCAGCAGCTTAGTCGGGAATTATAATTCACCCCTCCACTTT. As protein: CASSLVGNYNSPLHF.

This clone has a handful of counts. The V and J genes are TRBV30 and TRBJ1-1; TRBD1 agrees at 7 bases. CDR1 is GTSNPN, CDR2 SVGIG, per germline (reference sequence). The CDR3 is 13 amino acids. The junction had 5 bases not matched to a gene; V was cut back by 1 base and J by 6 bases. The CDR3 is CAWSATGWAEAFF. CDR3 sequence (DNA): TGTGCCTGGAGTGCGACAGGGTGGGCTGAAGCTTTCTTT.

In nucleotides, the CDR3 is TGCGCCAGCAGCTTGGCGGTCCGGAGATACACAGATACGCAGTATTTT. Its translation is CASSLAVRRYTDTQYF. This chain links TRBV5-1 with TRBJ2-3; D ambiguous. This CDR3 has 16 residues. The germline V and J ends were trimmed by 0 bases and 2 bases, with 13 bases remaining between them. Germline V CDR1 and CDR2: SGHRS, YFSETQ.

V and J are TRBV4-3 and TRBJ2-5, with TRBD1 matching over 7 bases. V gave up 3 bases and J gave up 11 bases; unmatched junction bases: 6. The CDR3 totals 12 residues. Germline-derived CDR1 and CDR2 are LGHNA and YSLEER. In nucleotides, the CDR3 is TGCGCCAGCAGCCAGCCCGAGGGGGCGCAGTACTTC. Translation gives CASSQPEGAQYF.

The chain joins TRBV7-9 to TRBJ2-2; D call uncertain. The CDR3 runs to 13 residues. In germline, CDR1 is SEHNR, CDR2 FQNEAQ (reference sequence). V was cut by 0 bases and J by 6 bases, with 5 bases left in between. CDR3 loop: CASSLAGSGELFF. The CDR3 DNA is TGTGCCAGCAGCTTAGCAGGGTCCGGGGAGCTGTTTTTT. Complete variable domain (other parts from reference TRBV7-9 and TRBJ2-2): DTGVSQNPRHKITKRGQNVTFRCDPISEHNRLYWYRQTLGQGPEFLTYFQNEAQLEKSRLLSDRFSAERPKGSFSTLEIQRTEQGDSAMYLCASSLAGSGELFFGEGSRLTVL.

This chain connects TRBV13 to TRBJ2-7; D ambiguous. Germline values: CDR1 PRHDT, CDR2 FYEKMQ (reference sequence). The CDR3 consists of 12 residues. V gave up 5 bases and J gave up 2 bases, with 7 bases separating them. The CDR3: CASSRQAYEQYF. CDR3 in DNA: TGTGCCAGCAGCCGGCAAGCCTACGAGCAGTACTTC.